This paragraph covers one T cell receptor beta chain sequence. The sample belongs to a study of T cell repertoires in cytomegalovirus infection. TCRdb analysed the reads with MiXCR anew, one entry per CDR3 protein. The sample carries around 740,000 distinct CDR3 sequences, less than 40% recorded once. V dropped 7 bases and J dropped 2 bases, with 8 bases sitting between them. The CDR3 is 12 amino acids. CDR1 is MDHEN, CDR2 SYDVKM, per germline. Specimen: PBMCs. The clonotype originates from a human donor in good health (CMV status not recorded). Some clones in this sample may be carry-over from other donors' samples. V and J are TRBV28 and TRBJ1-2; D uncertain. CDR3 in amino acids: CASTQANYGYTF. The CDR3 DNA reads as TGTGCCAGCACGCAAGCAAACTATGGCTACACCTTC.